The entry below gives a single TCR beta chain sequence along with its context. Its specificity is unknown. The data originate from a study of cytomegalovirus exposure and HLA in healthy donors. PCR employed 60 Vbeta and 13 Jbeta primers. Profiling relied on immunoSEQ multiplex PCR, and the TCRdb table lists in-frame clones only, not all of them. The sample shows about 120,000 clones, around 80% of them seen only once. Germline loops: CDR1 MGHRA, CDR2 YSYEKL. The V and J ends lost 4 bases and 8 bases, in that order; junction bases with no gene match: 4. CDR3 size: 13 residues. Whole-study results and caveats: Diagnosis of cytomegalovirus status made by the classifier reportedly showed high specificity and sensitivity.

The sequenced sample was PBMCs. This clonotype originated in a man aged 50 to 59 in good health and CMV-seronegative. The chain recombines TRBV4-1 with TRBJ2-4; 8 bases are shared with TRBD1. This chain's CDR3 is CASSPTGEDIQYF. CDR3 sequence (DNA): TGCGCCAGCAGCCCGACAGGGGAGGACATTCAGTACTTC.